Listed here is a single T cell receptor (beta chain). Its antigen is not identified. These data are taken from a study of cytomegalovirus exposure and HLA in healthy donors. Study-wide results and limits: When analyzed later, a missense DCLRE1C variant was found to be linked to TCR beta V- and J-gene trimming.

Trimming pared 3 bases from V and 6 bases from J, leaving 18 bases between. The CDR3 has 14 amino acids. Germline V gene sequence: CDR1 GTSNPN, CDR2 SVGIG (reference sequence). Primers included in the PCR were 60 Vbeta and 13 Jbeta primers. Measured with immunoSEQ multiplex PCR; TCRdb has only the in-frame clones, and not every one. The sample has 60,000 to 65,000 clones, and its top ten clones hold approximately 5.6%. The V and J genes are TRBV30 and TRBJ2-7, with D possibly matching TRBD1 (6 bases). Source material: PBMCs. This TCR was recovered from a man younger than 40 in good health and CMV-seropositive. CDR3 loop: CAWRSLGGYSEQYF. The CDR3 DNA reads TGTGCCTGGAGGTCCTTAGGGGGTTACAGCGAGCAGTACTTC.